Below, 13 T cell receptor beta chains from the same sample are listed, as sequenced in a study of T cells after somatic rescue of genetic block. The method was immunoSEQ multiplex PCR; TCRdb's version includes in-frame clones alone and lacks a portion of them. The profile covers about 12,000 clones, with over 65% appearing a single time and just under 20% taken by the ten largest. Sequencing was done on a sample of peripheral blood mononuclear cells (PBMCs). These receptors all stem from a boy under 18.

The V and J genes are TRBV4-1 and TRBJ2-3, with D perhaps matching TRBD1 (7 bases). The CDR3 is made up of 16 amino acids. Per germline, CDR1 MGHRA and CDR2 YSYEKL. V was cut by 5 bases and J by 2 bases, with 17 bases left in between. CDR3 nucleotides: TGCGCCAGCAGCTCAAGAGGGGGGACAGCCACAGATACGCAGTATTTT. Its protein product is CASSSRGGTATDTQYF.

This clone is categorized as large. The chain is built from TRBV5-4 and TRBJ2-3, with 7 bases identical to TRBD2. CDR1 is SGHNT and CDR2 is YYREEE in the germline V gene (reference sequence). The CDR3 runs 16 residues. Trimming took 4 bases from V and 6 from J; bases not matched to a gene: 14. The CDR3 DNA reads as TGTGCCAGCAGCCTCGGGGGGAGGGCCCCATCGGATACGCAGTATTTT. Its translation is CASSLGGRAPSDTQYF.

This clone is deemed medium-sized. The chain couples TRBV11-2 to TRBJ2-7; weak D call: TRBD2 (5 bases). The CDR3 totals 18 residues. The germline V and J ends were trimmed by 4 bases and 3 bases, with 25 bases remaining between them. CDR1 is SGHAT, CDR2 FQNNGV, per germline. The DNA of the CDR3 is TGTGCCAGCAGCTCTAGCCGGGTGGCCAGCTACCTAATCTACGAGCAGTACTTC. Its protein product is CASSSSRVASYLIYEQYF.

The chain carries TRBV7-6 and TRBJ1-5; TRBD1 is a possible D gene (5 bases). The V end lost 4 bases, the J end lost 4 bases, and 11 bases lay between the germline ends. Germline V CDR1 and CDR2: SGHVS, FNYEAQ. The CDR3 totals 14 residues. The chain's CDR3 is CASSSRAGNQPQHF. The CDR3 region has the DNA TGTGCCAGCAGCTCGCGGGCAGGGAATCAGCCCCAGCATTTT. The full variable domain, with the rest looked up from reference TRBV7-6 and TRBJ1-5, is GAGVSQSPRYKVTKRGQDVALRCDPISGHVSLYWYRQALGQGPEFLTYFNYEAQQDKSGLPNDRFSAERPEGSISTLTIQRTEQRDSAMYRCASSSRAGNQPQHFGDGTRLSIL.

The chain combines TRBV11-2 with TRBJ2-2, with D perhaps matching TRBD1 (6 bases). The V and J ends lost 2 bases and 2 bases respectively, with 12 bases between them. The CDR3 runs to 16 residues. CDR1 and CDR2 from the germline V gene are SGHAT and FQNNGV. Here the CDR3 reads CASSLRRTANTGELFF. As DNA, the CDR3 is TGTGCCAGCAGCTTACGGCGGACAGCTAACACCGGGGAGCTGTTTTTT.

This clone was counted a single time. J is TRBJ1-5 and V is TRBV5-3, with a weak D call TRBD1 (6 bases). TRBV5-3 is reported as an ORF; its role is uncertain. Trimming cost V 4 bases and J 3 bases, with 14 bases left between them. This CDR3 has 15 residues. CDR3 bases: TGTGCCAGAAGCAGAGGGACAATATACAATCAGCCCCAGCATTTT. Translation gives CARSRGTIYNQPQHF.

In DNA form, the CDR3 reads TGTGCCAGCTCACCATCAGTCCAAGAGACCCAGTACTTC. It yields the protein CASSPSVQETQYF. The V call is TRBV18, the J call TRBJ2-5; D gene unclear. V was trimmed by 2 bases and J by 1 base, leaving 5 bases between them. Germline loops: CDR1 KGHSH, CDR2 LQKENI. This CDR3 has 13 residues.

The chain has TRBV7-6 and TRBJ2-1, with 16 positions matching TRBD2. Trimming removed 5 bases from V and 4 bases from J; junction bases left unmatched: 5. Germline lookup yields CDR1 SGHVS and CDR2 FNYEAQ. The CDR3 length is 17 residues. CDR3 coding DNA: TGTGCCAGCAGCGAGGGACTAGCGGGAGGGCAGTACAATGAGCAGTTCTTC. It translates to CASSEGLAGGQYNEQFF.

The gene calls are TRBV6-1 and TRBJ1-4; D is undetermined. The germline V gene encodes CDR1 MNHNS and CDR2 SASEGT. The CDR3 runs to 15 residues. Deletions cut 0 bases from V and 4 bases from J, with 9 bases between. The CDR3 is CASSEAYGINEKLFF. In nucleotides, the CDR3 is TGTGCCAGCAGTGAAGCGTACGGAATTAATGAAAAACTGTTTTTT.

This clone is medium-sized by share. The chain is built from TRBV6-5 and TRBJ2-4, with D unclear. Trimming stripped 4 bases from V and 9 bases from J, with 13 bases between. Per the germline V gene, CDR1 is MNHEY and CDR2 is SVGAGI. The CDR3 runs to 13 residues. In DNA, the CDR3 is TGTGCCAGCAGTTCCCAAGATCCGGGCATTCAGTACTTC. This sequence encodes CASSSQDPGIQYF.

Regarding this clone: This may arise from a read error, as a much more abundant clone is one base away. This chain joins TRBV11-3 and TRBJ2-7, with 16 bases that match TRBD2. Per the germline V gene, CDR1 is SGHNT and CDR2 is YENEEA. Trimming removed 5 bases from V and 3 bases from J; junction bases left unmatched: 7. The CDR3 loop spans 17 amino acids. CDR3 nucleotide sequence: TGTGCCAGCAGCACGGGACTAGCGGGAGGGGGGGGCTACGAGCAGTACTTC. Its translation: CASSTGLAGGGGYEQYF.

This clone was recorded once. CDR3 in DNA: TGTGCCAGGGCGGGGACAGGTCTCCACGAGCAGTACTTC. Its translation: CARAGTGLHEQYF. The J gene is TRBJ2-7, the V gene TRBV6-4; TRBD1 aligns across 8 bases. The J segment lost 5 bases and the V segment lost 9 bases, leaving 9 bases of the junction unmatched. The CDR3 sequence is 13 residues long. Germline V CDR1 and CDR2: MRHNA, SNTAGT.

This chain links TRBV27 with TRBJ1-5; D is possibly TRBD1 (5 bases). The germline CDR1 and CDR2 sequences are MNHEY and SMNVEV (reference sequence). The CDR3 runs to 18 residues. The V end lost 4 bases, the J end lost 1 base, and 20 bases lay between the germline ends. The CDR3 DNA follows: TGTGCCAGCAGTTCATTGGGACGGTCCAGAGGGAGCAATCAGCCCCAGCATTTT. Translated, it gives CASSSLGRSRGSNQPQHF.